A selection of T cell receptor beta chains follows, all from one sample in a study of cytomegalovirus exposure and HLA in healthy donors. Sequencing was performed with immunoSEQ multiplex PCR; in TCRdb, only in-frame clones are kept and a portion is missing. The sample consists of some 110,000 clones, over 70% of them appearing once. Sequencing was performed on PBMCs. These receptors were collected from a woman aged 45 to 65 in good health and CMV-seropositive. Each CDR3 is given with its conserved first and last residue. D genes are given only for firm matches. Size is omitted from some rows. Given values are once, few, many or a class for expanded clones.

CDR3 protein: CASSMRTSGSGFIWGSEQFF
CDR3 DNA: TGTGCCAGTAGTATGAGAACTAGCGGGAGTGGTTTCATTTGGGGTAGTGAGCAGTTCTTC
D gene: TRBD2
clone size: -
J gene: TRBJ2-1
V gene: TRBV19

CDR3 protein: CSVGRDRTYNEQFF
CDR3 DNA: TGCAGCGTTGGCCGGGACAGGACCTACAATGAGCAGTTCTTC
D gene: TRBD1
clone size: -
J gene: TRBJ2-1
V gene: TRBV29-1

CDR3 protein: CASSRWAGTGVSGETQYF
CDR3 DNA: TGTGCCAGCAGCCGTTGGGCCGGGACAGGGGTATCGGGAGAGACCCAGTACTTC
D gene: TRBD1
clone size: -
J gene: TRBJ2-5
V gene: TRBV27

CDR3 protein: CASIGQSKTEAFF
CDR3 DNA: TGTGCCAGCATCGGACAGTCTAAAACTGAAGCTTTCTTT
D gene: -
clone size: few
J gene: TRBJ1-1
V gene: TRBV2

CDR3 protein: CASSMRGYQETQYF
CDR3 DNA: TGTGCCAGTAGTATGAGAGGATACCAAGAGACCCAGTACTTC
D gene: -
clone size: once
J gene: TRBJ2-5
V gene: TRBV19

CDR3 protein: CASSAPTGGDTEAFF
CDR3 DNA: TGTGCCAGCAGCGCCCCGACAGGGGGAGACACTGAAGCTTTCTTT
D gene: TRBD1
clone size: -
J gene: TRBJ1-1
V gene: TRBV5-4

CDR3 protein: CASSLEVSGTEAFF
CDR3 DNA: TGTGCCAGCAGCTTGGAGGTCAGCGGCACTGAAGCTTTCTTT
D gene: -
clone size: -
J gene: TRBJ1-1
V gene: TRBV7-6

CDR3 protein: CASSGSSYEQYF
CDR3 DNA: TGTGCCAGCAGCGGGAGCTCCTACGAGCAGTACTTC
D gene: -
clone size: -
J gene: TRBJ2-7
V gene: TRBV6-6

CDR3 protein: CASSTGGWGANVLTF
CDR3 DNA: TGTGCCAGCAGCACGGGTGGTTGGGGGGCCAACGTCCTGACTTTC
D gene: -
clone size: -
J gene: TRBJ2-6
V gene: TRBV9

CDR3 protein: CASSPPGGNEQFF
CDR3 DNA: TGTGCCAGCAGCCCACCGGGGGGCAATGAGCAGTTCTTC
D gene: TRBD2
clone size: -
J gene: TRBJ2-1
V gene: TRBV7-2

CDR3 protein: CASRVSGASSAEQFF
CDR3 DNA: TGTGCCAGCAGGGTAAGCGGTGCCTCCTCGGCTGAGCAGTTCTTC
D gene: -
clone size: -
J gene: TRBJ2-1
V gene: TRBV7-9

CDR3 protein: CASSIAFSSYEQYF
CDR3 DNA: TGTGCCAGTAGTATAGCGTTCAGCTCCTACGAGCAGTACTTC
D gene: -
clone size: -
J gene: TRBJ2-7
V gene: TRBV19

CDR3 protein: CAWSRRDSRPSGANVLTF
CDR3 DNA: TGTGCCTGGAGTCGTAGGGACAGTCGCCCCTCTGGGGCCAACGTCCTGACTTTC
D gene: TRBD1
clone size: -
J gene: TRBJ2-6
V gene: TRBV30

CDR3 protein: CASSLGQGLNQPQHF
CDR3 DNA: TGTGCCAGCAGTTTAGGACAGGGCCTCAATCAGCCCCAGCATTTT
D gene: TRBD1
clone size: -
J gene: TRBJ1-5
V gene: TRBV6-6

CDR3 protein: CASRSSGQETQYF
CDR3 DNA: TGTGCCAGCAGGTCTAGCGGCCAAGAGACCCAGTACTTC
D gene: TRBD2
clone size: -
J gene: TRBJ2-5
V gene: TRBV6-5

CDR3 protein: CASSNSGGAHNEQFF
CDR3 DNA: TGCGCCAGCAGCAATAGCGGGGGGGCCCACAATGAGCAGTTCTTC
D gene: TRBD2
clone size: -
J gene: TRBJ2-1
V gene: TRBV5-1

CDR3 protein: CASSRGLVGRADTQYF
CDR3 DNA: TGTGCCAGCAGCCGAGGTCTGGTCGGGAGGGCAGATACGCAGTATTTT
D gene: TRBD2
clone size: -
J gene: TRBJ2-3
V gene: TRBV9

CDR3 protein: CASSWGRGGQNTGELFF
CDR3 DNA: TGCGCCAGCAGCTGGGGTAGGGGGGGCCAGAACACCGGGGAGCTGTTTTTT
D gene: -
clone size: -
J gene: TRBJ2-2
V gene: TRBV5-1

CDR3 protein: CASSGLGQVHETQYF
CDR3 DNA: TGTGCCAGCAGTGGGTTGGGACAGGTCCATGAGACCCAGTACTTC
D gene: TRBD1
clone size: -
J gene: TRBJ2-5
V gene: TRBV28

CDR3 protein: CASTLAGGNEQFF
CDR3 DNA: TGTGCCAGCACTCTAGCGGGGGGAAATGAGCAGTTCTTC
D gene: TRBD2
clone size: -
J gene: TRBJ2-1
V gene: TRBV5-6

CDR3 protein: CASSLADRTYEQYF
CDR3 DNA: TGTGCCAGCAGCTTAGCTGACAGAACCTACGAGCAGTACTTC
D gene: -
clone size: few
J gene: TRBJ2-7
V gene: TRBV7-2

CDR3 protein: CASSFEKTHYGYTF
CDR3 DNA: TGTGCCAGCAGTTTCGAGAAAACCCACTATGGCTACACCTTC
D gene: -
clone size: -
J gene: TRBJ1-2
V gene: TRBV27

CDR3 protein: CASSLAGLAGGGELFF
CDR3 DNA: TGTGCCAGCAGCTTAGCCGGACTAGCGGGAGGGGGGGAGCTGTTTTTT
D gene: TRBD2
clone size: -
J gene: TRBJ2-2
V gene: TRBV7-2

CDR3 protein: CASSPQGSGYYEQYF
CDR3 DNA: TGTGCCAGCAGCCCCCAGGGTAGCGGATACTACGAGCAGTACTTC
D gene: -
clone size: -
J gene: TRBJ2-7
V gene: TRBV5-4

CDR3 protein: CASSPRTGGSNQPQHF
CDR3 DNA: TGTGCCAGCTCACCCCGGACAGGGGGTAGTAATCAGCCCCAGCATTTT
D gene: TRBD1
clone size: -
J gene: TRBJ1-5
V gene: TRBV18

CDR3 protein: CASNQGLKLQPQHF
CDR3 DNA: TGTGCCAGCAACCAAGGACTGAAACTCCAGCCCCAGCATTTT
D gene: -
clone size: -
J gene: TRBJ1-5
V gene: TRBV28

CDR3 protein: CASSIGGEQFF
CDR3 DNA: TGTGCCAGTAGTATAGGCGGGGAGCAGTTCTTC
D gene: -
clone size: -
J gene: TRBJ2-1
V gene: TRBV19

CDR3 protein: CASSKKGPGQGRGARSKPQHF
CDR3 DNA: TGTGCCAGCAGCAAAAAGGGGCCCGGACAGGGTAGGGGGGCCAGATCAAAGCCCCAGCATTTT
D gene: -
clone size: -
J gene: TRBJ1-5
V gene: TRBV21-1

CDR3 protein: CASSLGQGAYEQYF
CDR3 DNA: TGCGCCAGCAGCTTGGGACAGGGAGCCTACGAGCAGTACTTC
D gene: TRBD1
clone size: -
J gene: TRBJ2-7
V gene: TRBV5-1

CDR3 protein: CASSFGQGAAFF
CDR3 DNA: TGTGCCAGCAGTTTCGGTCAGGGTGCAGCTTTCTTT
D gene: -
clone size: -
J gene: TRBJ1-1
V gene: TRBV27

CDR3 protein: CASSLSTDTEAFF
CDR3 DNA: TGTGCCAGCAGCTTATCGACAGACACTGAAGCTTTCTTT
D gene: -
clone size: few
J gene: TRBJ1-1
V gene: TRBV7-6

CDR3 protein: CASSLLVLGLSGNTIYF
CDR3 DNA: TGTGCCAGCAGCTTACTTGTTCTGGGCCTCTCTGGAAACACCATATATTTT
D gene: -
clone size: -
J gene: TRBJ1-3
V gene: TRBV7-8

CDR3 protein: CASSEGGGINTIYF
CDR3 DNA: TGTGCCAGCAGTGAAGGAGGAGGGATCAACACCATATATTTT
D gene: -
clone size: -
J gene: TRBJ1-3
V gene: TRBV6-1

CDR3 protein: CASSLGGSSDTQYF
CDR3 DNA: TGTGCCAGCAGCTTAGGCGGGAGCTCAGATACGCAGTATTTT
D gene: TRBD2
clone size: few
J gene: TRBJ2-3
V gene: TRBV7-3

CDR3 protein: CASSLGGGLSNEQFF
CDR3 DNA: TGTGCCAGCAGCTTAGGCGGGGGGTTGTCCAATGAGCAGTTCTTC
D gene: TRBD2
clone size: -
J gene: TRBJ2-1
V gene: TRBV7-6

CDR3 protein: CSVEGQGTSGSEQFF
CDR3 DNA: TGCAGCGTTGAAGGTCAAGGGACTAGCGGGAGTGAGCAGTTCTTC
D gene: TRBD2
clone size: -
J gene: TRBJ2-1
V gene: TRBV29-1

CDR3 protein: CASLDSGRTYEQYF
CDR3 DNA: TGTGCCAGCCTAGATAGCGGGAGAACCTACGAGCAGTACTTC
D gene: TRBD2
clone size: -
J gene: TRBJ2-7
V gene: TRBV28

CDR3 protein: CASSLGHDQGDWYEQYF
CDR3 DNA: TGCGCCAGCAGCTTGGGGCATGACCAGGGGGATTGGTACGAGCAGTACTTC
D gene: TRBD1
clone size: -
J gene: TRBJ2-7
V gene: TRBV5-1

CDR3 protein: CASSQAGEMGGTYGYTF
CDR3 DNA: TGCGCCAGCAGCCAAGCCGGGGAAATGGGGGGAACCTATGGCTACACCTTC
D gene: -
clone size: -
J gene: TRBJ1-2
V gene: TRBV4-1

CDR3 protein: CASSLSELSRGLYGYTF
CDR3 DNA: TGTGCCAGCAGTTTATCGGAGTTGTCCCGGGGACTCTATGGCTACACCTTC
D gene: -
clone size: -
J gene: TRBJ1-2
V gene: TRBV27